The clone carrying this T cell receptor (beta chain) appeared a few times. Antigen unknown. Germline lookup yields CDR1 SGHRS and CDR2 YFSETQ. Trimming took off 0 bases at V and 3 bases at J, with 9 bases between the two ends. The CDR3 runs to 15 residues. This entry is derived from a study of CD8 T cells in ankylosing spondylitis. Findings and limits, study-wide: One TCR beta motif, made up of about 8 highly homologous variants, appeared characteristic of ankylosing spondylitis blood. Earlier studies detected some motif variants in reactive arthritis synovial fluid and blood. The clones that were linked to disease were reported to be significantly enriched in matched synovial fluid samples from ankylosing spondylitis patients.

Preparation of TCR beta libraries was done by quantitative 5'-RACE with molecular barcodes. TCRdb re-analysed the 5' RACE reads in MiXCR, keeping a single row per CDR3 protein. The sample has just under 350,000 distinct CDR3 sequences; about 15% are singletons. Sequenced: blood, either unsorted or a sorted T cell fraction (not recorded which). The sequence derives from a male donor with ankylosing spondylitis or in good health (not recorded which). The genes are TRBV5-1 and TRBJ2-2; D may correspond to TRBD1 or TRBD2 (6 bases each). CDR3 region: CASSLEGGYTGELFF. Here the CDR3 DNA reads TGCGCCAGCAGCTTGGAAGGGGGGTACACCGGGGAGCTGTTTTTT.